What follows describes a single T cell receptor (beta chain). What it recognizes is unknown. TCRdb reprocessed the 5' RACE reads with MiXCR, giving one entry per CDR3 protein. The table lists a few hundred thousand distinct CDR3 sequences, over 13% of them singletons, with 22% in the top ten. This sample stems from a study of T-cell memory formation after mild COVID-19. In the study overall: Clustering of TCRs was largely donor specific.

Study findings and constraints: Cross-reactive memory apparently joined, as some responding clones appeared in pre-infection memory.

The germline V and J ends were trimmed by 5 bases and 2 bases, with 12 bases remaining between them. CDR3 length equals 14 residues. Germline-derived CDR1 and CDR2 are MNHEY and SMNVEV (reference sequence). The material sequenced was PBMCs or a T cell subset sorted from them (not recorded which). This TCR derives from a man between 18 and 35 years old who had mild COVID-19 (a few samples of this study predate the infection). Cell type and time point are not known. The chain has TRBV27 and TRBJ2-5, with D unresolved. This CDR3 is CASSSDRAQETQYF. The CDR3 DNA is TGTGCCAGCAGTAGTGACCGGGCACAAGAGACCCAGTACTTC.